These 8 T cell receptor beta chains share one sample of origin, sequenced in a study of cytomegalovirus exposure and HLA in healthy donors. The PCR made use of 60 Vbeta and 13 Jbeta primers. Using immunoSEQ multiplex PCR, the repertoire was profiled, and TCRdb retains in-frame clones only, with some absent. The table records over 200,000 clones, about 89% of them present only once. Specimen: PBMCs. These receptor sequences come from a woman younger than 30 in good health and CMV-seronegative.

The chain has TRBV19 and TRBJ1-5, with D perhaps TRBD1 (5 bases). Looked up from germline, CDR1 is LNHDA and CDR2 is SQIVND (reference sequence). With 7 bases removed from V and 4 bases from J, the gap between germline ends came to 8 bases. This CDR3 is built from 12 residues. This CDR3 is CASKQVNQPQHF. The DNA for the CDR3 is TGTGCCAGTAAACAGGTTAATCAGCCCCAGCATTTT.

The chain carries TRBV27 and TRBJ2-7; possibly TRBD1 for D (5 bases). Germline V gene data show CDR1 as MNHEY and CDR2 as SMNVEV (reference sequence). CDR3 length: 14 residues. Trimming took off 5 bases at V and 4 bases at J, with 15 bases between the two ends. The CDR3 spells CASSGPGNPYEQYF. The CDR3 DNA reads TGTGCCAGCAGTGGGCCAGGGAACCCTTACGAGCAGTACTTC.

This sequence joins TRBV5-1 and TRBJ2-3; 10 bases agree with TRBD2. The CDR3 is made up of 16 amino acids. From germline, CDR1 is SGHRS and CDR2 YFSETQ. V lost 1 base and J lost 4; bases outside the gene matches: 6. This CDR3 is CASSLSLAGTADTQYF. In DNA, the CDR3 is TGCGCCAGCAGCTTGTCACTAGCGGGGACCGCAGATACGCAGTATTTT.

This chain uses TRBV5-4 with TRBJ2-3; 8 positions agree with TRBD2. The CDR3 has 18 residues. The V gene's germline CDR1 is SGHNT and CDR2 YYREEE (reference sequence). With 9 bases clipped from V and 1 base from J, the junction kept 19 bases outside the gene matches. The CDR3 loop reads CATWSAGGSRGGTDTQYF. CDR3 in DNA: TGTGCCACCTGGTCGGCGGGAGGTTCCCGAGGCGGCACAGATACGCAGTATTTT.

The rearrangement uses TRBV6-5 and TRBJ2-1; 9 positions match TRBD2. V shed 8 bases, J shed 0 bases, and the junction held 5 bases outside the gene matches. CDR1 MNHEY and CDR2 SVGAGI come from the germline V gene. This CDR3 comprises 15 residues. CDR3 in amino acids: CASRRGRASYNEQFF. CDR3 in DNA: TGTGCCAGCCGACGCGGGAGGGCCTCCTACAATGAGCAGTTCTTC.

This clone has only one observation. This chain connects TRBV18 to TRBJ1-2; possible D gene TRBD1, 5 bases. This CDR3 is built from 15 residues. Deletions cut 6 bases from V and 8 bases from J, with 22 bases between. Germline V gene lookup returns CDR1 KGHSH and CDR2 LQKENI. The CDR3 DNA sequence: TGTGCCAGCTCCGCGTCCGGGACTCAGTCGGGAGGCTACACCTTC. Its translation is CASSASGTQSGGYTF. The full variable domain, in which reference TRBV18 and TRBJ1-2 provide the parts outside the CDR3, is NAGVMQNPRHLVRRRGQEARLRCSPMKGHSHVYWYRQLPEEGLKFMVYLQKENIIDESGMPKERFSAEFPKEGPSILRIQQVVRGDSAAYFCASSASGTQSGGYTFGSGTRLTVV.

V and J are TRBV2 and TRBJ1-4, with D perhaps TRBD1 (5 bases). CDR3 length: 14 residues. Germline CDR1 and CDR2: SNHLY and FYNNEI. V was shortened by 4 bases and J by 6 bases, with 12 bases between the two germline ends. The chain's CDR3 is CASSAQGRDEKLFF. CDR3 sequence (DNA): TGTGCCAGCAGTGCGCAGGGTCGTGATGAAAAACTGTTTTTT.

This chain connects TRBV19 to TRBJ2-1; TRBD1 matches 7 bases. The CDR3 is 14 amino acids. The V gene end was trimmed by 10 bases and the J gene end by 1 base; junction bases not matched to a gene: 7. Germline assignment: CDR1 LNHDA and CDR2 SQIVND (reference sequence). The CDR3: CATGTVGSYNEQFF. The CDR3 nucleotides are TGTGCCACTGGGACAGTTGGTTCCTACAATGAGCAGTTCTTC.